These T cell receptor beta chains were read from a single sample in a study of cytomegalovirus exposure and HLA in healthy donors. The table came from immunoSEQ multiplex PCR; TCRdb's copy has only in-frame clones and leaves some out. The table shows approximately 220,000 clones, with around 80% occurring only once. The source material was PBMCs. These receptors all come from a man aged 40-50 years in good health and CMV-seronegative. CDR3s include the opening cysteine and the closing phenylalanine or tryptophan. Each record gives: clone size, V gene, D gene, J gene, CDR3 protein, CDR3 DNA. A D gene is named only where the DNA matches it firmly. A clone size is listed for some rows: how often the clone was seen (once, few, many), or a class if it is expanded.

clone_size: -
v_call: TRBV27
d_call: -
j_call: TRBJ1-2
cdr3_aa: CASSLRGGPVYGYTF
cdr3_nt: TGTGCCAGCAGTCTCCGGGGGGGGCCGGTCTATGGCTACACCTTC

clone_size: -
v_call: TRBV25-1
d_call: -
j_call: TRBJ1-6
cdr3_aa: CASSWGGQGSPLHF
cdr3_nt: TGTGCCAGTTCGTGGGGGGGGCAAGGATCACCCCTCCACTTT

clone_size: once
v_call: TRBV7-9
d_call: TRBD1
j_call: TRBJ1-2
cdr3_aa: CSSSFGDRVKYGYTF
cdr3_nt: TGTTCCAGCAGCTTTGGGGACAGGGTGAAGTATGGCTACACCTTC

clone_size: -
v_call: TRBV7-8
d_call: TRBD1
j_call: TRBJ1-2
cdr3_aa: CASSLGQGNYGYTF
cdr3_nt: TGTGCCAGCAGCTTAGGACAGGGGAACTATGGCTACACCTTC

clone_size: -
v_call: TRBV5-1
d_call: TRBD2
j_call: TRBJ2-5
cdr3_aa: CASSLLAGGPETQYF
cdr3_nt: TGCGCCAGCAGCTTGTTAGCGGGAGGGCCAGAGACCCAGTACTTC

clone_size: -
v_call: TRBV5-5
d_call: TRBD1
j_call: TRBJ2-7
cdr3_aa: CASSFRRGPSYEQYF
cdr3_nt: TGTGCCAGCAGCTTCAGAAGGGGGCCATCCTACGAGCAGTACTTC

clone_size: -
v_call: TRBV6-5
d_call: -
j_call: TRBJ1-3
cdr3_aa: CASSYSRRGGNTIYF
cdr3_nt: TGTGCCAGCAGTTACTCCCGCAGGGGTGGAAACACCATATATTTT

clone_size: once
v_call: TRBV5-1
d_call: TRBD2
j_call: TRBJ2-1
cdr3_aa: CASSPYRGTSGPKIYNEQFF
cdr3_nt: TGCGCCAGCAGCCCCTACCGGGGGACTAGCGGGCCAAAAATATACAATGAGCAGTTCTTC

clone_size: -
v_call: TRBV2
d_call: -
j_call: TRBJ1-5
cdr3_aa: CASNKQLDQPQHF
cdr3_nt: TGTGCCAGCAACAAACAGCTGGATCAGCCCCAGCATTTT

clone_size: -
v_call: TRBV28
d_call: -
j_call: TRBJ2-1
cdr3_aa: CASSSLGGAGRKNEQFF
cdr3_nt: TGTGCCAGCAGTTCTTTGGGGGGGGCGGGCCGTAAAAATGAGCAGTTCTTC

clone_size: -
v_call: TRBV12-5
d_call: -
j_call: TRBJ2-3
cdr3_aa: CASGGATSNTQYF
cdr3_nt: TGTGCTAGTGGTGGCGCAACTAGTAATACGCAGTATTTT

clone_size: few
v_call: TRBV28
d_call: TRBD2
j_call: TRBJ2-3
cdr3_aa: CASNLAGSTDTQYF
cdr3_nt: TGTGCCAGCAATTTAGCGGGTAGCACAGATACGCAGTATTTT

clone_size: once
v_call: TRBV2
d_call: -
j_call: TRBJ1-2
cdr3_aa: CASSEGVRTGGYGYTF
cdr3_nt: TGTGCCAGCAGTGAAGGTGTGAGAACAGGTGGCTATGGCTACACCTTC

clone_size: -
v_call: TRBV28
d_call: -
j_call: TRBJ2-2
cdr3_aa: CASSLPKQSGELFF
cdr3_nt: TGTGCCAGCAGTTTACCAAAACAGTCCGGGGAGCTGTTTTTT

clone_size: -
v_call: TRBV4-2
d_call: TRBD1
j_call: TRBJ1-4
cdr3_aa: CASSQAQGAYEKLFF
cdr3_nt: TGTGCCAGCAGCCAGGCGCAGGGGGCATATGAAAAACTGTTTTTT

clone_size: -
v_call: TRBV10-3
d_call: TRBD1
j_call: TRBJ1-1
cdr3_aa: CAIRIRDRGMNTEAFF
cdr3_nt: TGTGCCATCAGAATCCGGGACAGGGGGATGAACACTGAAGCTTTCTTT

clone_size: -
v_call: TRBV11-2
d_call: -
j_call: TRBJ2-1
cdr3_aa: CASSQLQGREQFF
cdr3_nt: TGTGCCAGCAGCCAACTACAGGGTCGTGAGCAGTTCTTC

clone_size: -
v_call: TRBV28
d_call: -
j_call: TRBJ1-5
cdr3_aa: CASSLWGGGGNQPQHF
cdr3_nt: TGTGCCAGCAGTTTGTGGGGTGGAGGGGGCAATCAGCCCCAGCATTTT

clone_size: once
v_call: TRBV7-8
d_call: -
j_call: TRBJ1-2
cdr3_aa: CASSSPWFRTAEGYGYTF
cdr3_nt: TGTGCCAGCAGCTCCCCGTGGTTCAGGACAGCCGAGGGCTATGGCTACACCTTC

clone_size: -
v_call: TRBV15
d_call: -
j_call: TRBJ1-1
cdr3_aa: CATSRQTAKNTEAFF
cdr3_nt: TGTGCCACCAGCAGACAGACAGCGAAGAACACTGAAGCTTTCTTT

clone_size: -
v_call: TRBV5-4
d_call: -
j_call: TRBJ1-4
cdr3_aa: CASSLKGVRNEKLFF
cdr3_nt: TGTGCCAGCAGCCTGAAAGGGGTGAGAAATGAAAAACTGTTTTTT

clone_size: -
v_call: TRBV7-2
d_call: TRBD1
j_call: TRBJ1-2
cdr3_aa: CASSFPGQGHYGYTF
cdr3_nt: TGTGCCAGCAGCTTTCCGGGACAGGGGCACTATGGCTACACCTTC

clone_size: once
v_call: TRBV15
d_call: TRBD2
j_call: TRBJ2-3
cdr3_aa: CATRKAGGTSTDTQYF
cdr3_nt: TGTGCCACCAGGAAAGCGGGGGGGACTAGCACAGATACGCAGTATTTT

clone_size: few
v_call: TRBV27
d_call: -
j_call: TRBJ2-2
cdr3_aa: CASSKDRYFAGELFF
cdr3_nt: TGTGCCAGCAGTAAAGACAGGTACTTCGCCGGGGAGCTGTTTTTT

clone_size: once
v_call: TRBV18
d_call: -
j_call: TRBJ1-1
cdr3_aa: CASSRLVAENTEAFF
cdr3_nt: TGTGCCAGCTCACGACTCGTCGCGGAGAACACTGAAGCTTTCTTT

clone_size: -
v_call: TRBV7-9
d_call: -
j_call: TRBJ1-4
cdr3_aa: CASRAGRNEKLFF
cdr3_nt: TGTGCCAGCAGGGCGGGCCGTAATGAAAAACTGTTTTTT

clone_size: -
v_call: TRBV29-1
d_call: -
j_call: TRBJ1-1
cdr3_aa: CSVETGREAEAFF
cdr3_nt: TGCAGCGTTGAAACAGGCAGGGAAGCTGAAGCTTTCTTT

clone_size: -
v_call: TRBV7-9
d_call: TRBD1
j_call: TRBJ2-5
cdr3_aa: CASSPGQGQETQYF
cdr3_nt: TGTGCCAGCAGCCCGGGACAGGGTCAAGAGACCCAGTACTTC

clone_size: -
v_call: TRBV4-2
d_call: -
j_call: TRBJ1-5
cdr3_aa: CASSQDQGVRQPQHF
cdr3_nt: TGTGCCAGCAGCCAAGATCAAGGAGTGAGGCAGCCCCAGCATTTT

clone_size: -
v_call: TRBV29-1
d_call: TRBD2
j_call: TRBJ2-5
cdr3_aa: CSVELAGGPLSRETQYF
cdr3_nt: TGCAGCGTTGAGCTAGCGGGAGGGCCACTATCCAGAGAGACCCAGTACTTC

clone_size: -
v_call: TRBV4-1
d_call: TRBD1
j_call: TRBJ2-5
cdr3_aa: CASSPLRGQGEETQYF
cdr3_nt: TGCGCCAGCAGCCCCCTTCGGGGACAGGGGGAAGAGACCCAGTACTTC

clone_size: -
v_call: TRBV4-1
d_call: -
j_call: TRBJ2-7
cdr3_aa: CASSQESGEQYF
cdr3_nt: TGCGCCAGCAGCCAAGAATCGGGTGAGCAGTACTTC

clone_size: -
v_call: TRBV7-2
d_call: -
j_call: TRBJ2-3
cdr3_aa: CASSLTVSADTQYF
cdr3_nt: TGTGCCAGCAGCTTAACGGTTTCCGCAGATACGCAGTATTTT

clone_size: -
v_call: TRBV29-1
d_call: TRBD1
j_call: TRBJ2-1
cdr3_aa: CSVLGTGISYNEQFF
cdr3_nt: TGCAGCGTCTTGGGGACAGGGATTTCCTACAATGAGCAGTTCTTC

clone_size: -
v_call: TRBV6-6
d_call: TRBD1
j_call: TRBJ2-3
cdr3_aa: CASSRQGGPDTQYF
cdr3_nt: TGTGCCAGCAGTCGACAGGGGGGGCCAGATACGCAGTATTTT

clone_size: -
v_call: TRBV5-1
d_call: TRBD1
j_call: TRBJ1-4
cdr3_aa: CASSLQGPNEKLFF
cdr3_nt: TGCGCCAGCAGCCTACAGGGGCCTAATGAAAAACTGTTTTTT

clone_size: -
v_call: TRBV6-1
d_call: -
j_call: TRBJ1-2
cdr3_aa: CASSEDGHFYGYTF
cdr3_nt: TGTGCCAGCAGTGAAGACGGACATTTCTATGGCTACACCTTC

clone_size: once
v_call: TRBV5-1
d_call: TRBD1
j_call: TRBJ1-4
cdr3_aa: CASSWGTGGRANEKLFF
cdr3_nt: TGCGCCAGCAGCTGGGGGACAGGGGGCAGAGCTAATGAAAAACTGTTTTTT

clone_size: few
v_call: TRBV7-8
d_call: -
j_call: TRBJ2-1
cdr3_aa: CASSPPARDEQFF
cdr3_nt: TGTGCCAGCAGCCCCCCCGCGAGGGATGAGCAGTTCTTC

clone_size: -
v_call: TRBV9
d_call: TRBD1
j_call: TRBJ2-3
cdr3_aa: CASSPYGTGTDTQYF
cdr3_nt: TGTGCCAGCAGCCCTTACGGGACAGGCACAGATACGCAGTATTTT

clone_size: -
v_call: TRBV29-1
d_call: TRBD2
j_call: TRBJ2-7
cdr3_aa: CSVQGTSGRYYEQYF
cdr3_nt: TGCAGCGTCCAAGGGACTAGCGGGAGGTACTACGAGCAGTACTTC

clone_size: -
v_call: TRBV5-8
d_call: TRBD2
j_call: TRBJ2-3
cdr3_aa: CASSAGLAGGLDTQYF
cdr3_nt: TGTGCCAGCAGCGCGGGACTAGCGGGGGGCCTAGATACGCAGTATTTT

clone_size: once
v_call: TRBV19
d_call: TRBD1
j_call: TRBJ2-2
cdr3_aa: CASSSGTGLVGELFF
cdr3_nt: TGTGCCAGTAGTAGTGGGACAGGGTTGGTCGGGGAGCTGTTTTTT

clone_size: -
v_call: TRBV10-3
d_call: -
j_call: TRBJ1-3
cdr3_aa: CAIMEAGLNSGNTIYF
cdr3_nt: TGTGCCATCATGGAGGCAGGTCTTAACTCTGGAAACACCATATATTTT

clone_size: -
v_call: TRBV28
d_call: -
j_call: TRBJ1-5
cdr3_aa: CASRPGGQPPGQPQHF
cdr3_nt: TGTGCCAGCAGACCCGGTGGACAGCCCCCGGGGCAGCCCCAGCATTTT

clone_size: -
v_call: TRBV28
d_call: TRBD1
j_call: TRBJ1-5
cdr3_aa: CASRTTGWGGQPQHF
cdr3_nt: TGTGCCAGCAGAACGACAGGGTGGGGCGGACAGCCCCAGCATTTT

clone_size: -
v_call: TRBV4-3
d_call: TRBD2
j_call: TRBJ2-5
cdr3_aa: CASSQDWRGGRETQYF
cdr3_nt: TGCGCCAGCAGCCAAGATTGGCGGGGGGGCCGGGAGACCCAGTACTTC

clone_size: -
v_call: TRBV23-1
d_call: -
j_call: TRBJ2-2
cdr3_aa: CASGRSGELFF
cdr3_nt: TGCGCCAGCGGGCGTTCCGGGGAGCTGTTTTTT

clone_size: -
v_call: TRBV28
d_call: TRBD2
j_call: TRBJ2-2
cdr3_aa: CAALTSANTGELFF
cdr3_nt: TGTGCCGCGCTTACTAGCGCGAACACCGGGGAGCTGTTTTTT

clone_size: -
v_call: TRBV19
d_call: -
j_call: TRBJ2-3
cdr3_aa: CASSSGLSTDTQYF
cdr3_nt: TGTGCCAGTAGTTCGGGACTTAGCACAGATACGCAGTATTTT

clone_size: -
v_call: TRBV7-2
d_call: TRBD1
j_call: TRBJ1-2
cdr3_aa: CASSLGRTGAYEGYTF
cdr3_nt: TGTGCCAGCAGCTTAGGTAGGACAGGGGCGTATGAAGGCTACACCTTC

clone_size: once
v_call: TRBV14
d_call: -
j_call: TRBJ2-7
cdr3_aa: CASSQEWSDEQYF
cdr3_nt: TGTGCCAGCAGCCAAGAGTGGAGCGACGAGCAGTACTTC

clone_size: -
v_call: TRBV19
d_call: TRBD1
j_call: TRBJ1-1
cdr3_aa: CASSPDRGITEAFF
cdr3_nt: TGTGCCAGTAGTCCCGACAGGGGGATCACTGAAGCTTTCTTT

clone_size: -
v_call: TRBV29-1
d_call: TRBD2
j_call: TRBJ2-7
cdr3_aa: CSAGGGGSYEQYF
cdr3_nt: TGCAGCGCCGGGGGGGGAGGTTCCTACGAGCAGTACTTC

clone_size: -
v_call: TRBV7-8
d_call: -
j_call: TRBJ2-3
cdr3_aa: CASSPTLAWTDTQYF
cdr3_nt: TGTGCCAGCAGCCCAACTCTAGCATGGACAGATACGCAGTATTTT